This T cell receptor beta chain was recorded in a study of blood T cell repertoires in COVID-19. Study summary: The study drew acute and convalescent COVID-19 samples from the United States, Italy and Spain. From T cells, B-cell-depleted T cells, or PBMCs came the material, which was cDNA or gDNA.

How the authors handled the data: Reference gene primers were amplified, and this amplification served to estimate nucleated cell counts. TCRdb's table, derived via immunoSEQ multiplex PCR, lists solely in-frame clones and lacks some. That table supplies the V and J calls and clone size; D and trimming were determined from the DNA. The sample includes roughly 150,000 clones, roughly 77% of them seen just once. With V trimmed by 5 bases and J by 10 bases, 12 bases remained unmatched. Looked up from germline, CDR1 is MNHNY and CDR2 is SVGAGI (reference sequence). The CDR3 consists of 15 residues. The source of this sequence is a man aged 55 to 70 with acute or convalescent COVID-19. Sequencing was done on a sample of peripheral blood. The chain recombines TRBV6-6 with TRBJ2-1; 9 positions agree with TRBD1. CDR3 coding DNA: TGTGCCAGCAGTACCCCCAGGGACAGGGTTGGAGAGCAGTTCTTC. The encoded protein is CASSTPRDRVGEQFF.